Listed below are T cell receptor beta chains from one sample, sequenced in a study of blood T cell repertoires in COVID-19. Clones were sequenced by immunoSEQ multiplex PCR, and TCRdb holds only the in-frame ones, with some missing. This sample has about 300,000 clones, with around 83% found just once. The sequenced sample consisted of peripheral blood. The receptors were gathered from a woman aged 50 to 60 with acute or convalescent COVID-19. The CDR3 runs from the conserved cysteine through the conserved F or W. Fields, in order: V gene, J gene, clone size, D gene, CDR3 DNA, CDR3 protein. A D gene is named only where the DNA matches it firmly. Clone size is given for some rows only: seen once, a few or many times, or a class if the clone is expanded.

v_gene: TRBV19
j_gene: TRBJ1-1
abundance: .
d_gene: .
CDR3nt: TGTGCCAGTAGTACCCCGAGGACGGGGGTAGACACTGAAGCTTTCTTT
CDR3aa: CASSTPRTGVDTEAFF

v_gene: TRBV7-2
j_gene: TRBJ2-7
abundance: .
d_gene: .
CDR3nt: TGTGCCAGCAGCTTAGGAGGCAAAGAGTCCGAGCAGTACTTC
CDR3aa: CASSLGGKESEQYF

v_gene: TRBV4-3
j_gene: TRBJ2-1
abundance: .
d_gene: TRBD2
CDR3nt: TGCGCCAGCAGCCAAGATTTTGGCGGGGGCTACAATGAGCAGTTCTTC
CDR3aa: CASSQDFGGGYNEQFF

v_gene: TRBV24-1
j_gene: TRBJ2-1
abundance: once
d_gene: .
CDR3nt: TGTGCCACCAGTGATTTAACCACAGGCCATGAGCAGTTCTTC
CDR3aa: CATSDLTTGHEQFF

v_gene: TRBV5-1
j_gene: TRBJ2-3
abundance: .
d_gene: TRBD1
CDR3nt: TGCGCCAGCAGCTTGGCGGGACAGGGACCAGATACGCAGTATTTT
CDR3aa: CASSLAGQGPDTQYF

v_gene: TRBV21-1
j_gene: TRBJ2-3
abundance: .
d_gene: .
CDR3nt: TGTGCCCCAGTGGGTCGGCCTGACAGGGCCCCGTTAACCGATACGCAGTATTTT
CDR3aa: CAPVGRPDRAPLTDTQYF

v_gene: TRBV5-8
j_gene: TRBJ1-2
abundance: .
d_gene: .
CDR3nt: TGTGCCAGCAGCTTGGAACAGAACTATGGCTACACCTTC
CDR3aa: CASSLEQNYGYTF

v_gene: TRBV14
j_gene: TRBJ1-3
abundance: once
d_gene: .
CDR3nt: TGTGCCAGCAGCCGGGTGACAACCTCTGGAAACACCATATATTTT
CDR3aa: CASSRVTTSGNTIYF

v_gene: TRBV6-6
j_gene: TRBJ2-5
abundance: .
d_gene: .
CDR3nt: TGTGCCAGCAGCCCCAGAGAGACCCAGTACTTC
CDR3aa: CASSPRETQYF

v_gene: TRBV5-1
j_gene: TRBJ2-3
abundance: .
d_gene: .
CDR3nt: TGCGCCAGCAGCTTCACCAATCCAGGGGCAGATACGCAGTATTTT
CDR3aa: CASSFTNPGADTQYF

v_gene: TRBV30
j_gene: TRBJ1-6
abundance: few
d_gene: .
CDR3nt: TGTGCCTACGGCGGGATAATTAATTCACCCCTCCACTTT
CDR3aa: CAYGGIINSPLHF

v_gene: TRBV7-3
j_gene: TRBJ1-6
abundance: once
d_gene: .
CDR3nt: TGTGCCAGCAGCTTAAACCCACAGAGCTCCTATAATTCACCCCTCCACTTT
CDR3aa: CASSLNPQSSYNSPLHF

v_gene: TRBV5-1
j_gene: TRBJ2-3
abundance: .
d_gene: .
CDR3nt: TGCGCCAGCAGCTTGGGGACTTCCGCAGATACGCAGTATTTT
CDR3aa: CASSLGTSADTQYF

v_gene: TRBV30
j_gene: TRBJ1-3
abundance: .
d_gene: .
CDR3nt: TGTGCCTGGAATTCTGCAGGGTCCCTAAGCTCTGGAAACACCATATATTTT
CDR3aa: CAWNSAGSLSSGNTIYF

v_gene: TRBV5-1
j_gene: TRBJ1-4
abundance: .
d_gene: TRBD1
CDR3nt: TGCGCCAGCAGCTTCACCGGGACAGGGGGGGAAATACGGTTTTTT
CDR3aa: CASSFTGTGGEIRFF

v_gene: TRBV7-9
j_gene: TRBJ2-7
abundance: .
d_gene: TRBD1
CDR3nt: TGTGCCAGCAGCTTATGGCGACAGGGGGGATACGAGCAGTACTTC
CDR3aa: CASSLWRQGGYEQYF

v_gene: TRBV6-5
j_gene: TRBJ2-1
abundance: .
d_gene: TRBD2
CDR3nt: TGTGCCAGCAGTTACTCGGGGACTAGCGGGATCAATGAGCAGTTCTTC
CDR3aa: CASSYSGTSGINEQFF